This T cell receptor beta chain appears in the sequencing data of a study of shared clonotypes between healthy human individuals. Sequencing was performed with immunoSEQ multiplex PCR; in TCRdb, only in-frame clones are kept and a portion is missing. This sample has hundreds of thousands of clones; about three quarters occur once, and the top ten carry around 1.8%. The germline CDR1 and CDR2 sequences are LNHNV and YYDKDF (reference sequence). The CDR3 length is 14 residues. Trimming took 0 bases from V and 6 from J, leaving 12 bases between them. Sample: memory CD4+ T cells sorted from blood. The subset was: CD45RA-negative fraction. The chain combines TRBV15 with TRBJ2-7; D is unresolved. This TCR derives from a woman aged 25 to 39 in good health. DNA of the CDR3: TGTGCCACCAGCAGAGATTTGGGCCCGAGCGAGCAGTACTTC. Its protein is CATSRDLGPSEQYF. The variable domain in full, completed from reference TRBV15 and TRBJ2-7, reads DAMVIQNPRYQVTQFGKPVTLSCSQTLNHNVMYWYQQKSSQAPKLLFHYYDKDFNNEADTPDNFQSRRPNTSFCFLDIRSPGLGDTAMYLCATSRDLGPSEQYFGPGTRLTVT.